The 16 T cell receptor beta chains listed next were all sequenced from one sample in a study of cytomegalovirus exposure and HLA in healthy donors. Use of 60 Vbeta and 13 Jbeta primers characterized the PCR. The data were produced by immunoSEQ multiplex PCR, yet TCRdb's version contains in-frame clones alone and is incomplete. The sample has under 130,000 clones; over 70% are singletons. The sequencing input was PBMCs. All receptors derive from a middle-aged woman in good health and CMV-seropositive.

The chain employs TRBV4-2 and TRBJ1-4; D unresolved. V lost 2 bases and J 0 bases, leaving 10 bases between the germline ends. Per the germline V gene, CDR1 is LGHNA and CDR2 is YNFKEQ. The CDR3 runs to 16 residues. The CDR3 spells CASSQLNTATNEKLFF. CDR3 bases: TGTGCCAGCAGCCAATTGAACACAGCAACTAATGAAAAACTGTTTTTT.

This clone was counted a single time. The V and J genes are TRBV19 and TRBJ2-7; 8 nucleotides line up with TRBD1. Germline lookup yields CDR1 LNHDA and CDR2 SQIVND (reference sequence). With 3 bases clipped from V and 3 bases from J, the junction kept 10 bases outside the gene matches. The CDR3 sequence is 16 residues long. The CDR3 DNA sequence: TGTGCCAGTAGTATCATTTCGTCTGGGACAGGCTACGAGCAGTACTTC. It is translated as CASSIISSGTGYEQYF.

This chain connects TRBV18 to TRBJ1-4, with no clear D. This CDR3 has 14 amino acids. Trimming took 4 bases from V and 8 from J, leaving 14 bases between them. CDR1 and CDR2 from the germline V gene are KGHSH and LQKENI. The CDR3 region has the DNA TGTGCCAGCTCACGTGGTATGGGAGAAGAAAAACTGTTTTTT. Protein product: CASSRGMGEEKLFF.

The rearrangement uses TRBV5-1 and TRBJ1-6; 8 bases agree with TRBD1. With 7 bases clipped from V and 10 bases from J, the junction kept 7 bases outside the gene matches. The V gene's germline CDR1 is SGHRS and CDR2 YFSETQ. CDR3 size: 13 residues. CDR3: CASRQGRESPLHF. For the CDR3, the DNA is TGCGCCAGCCGACAGGGGCGGGAGTCACCCCTCCACTTT. Drawing the rest from reference TRBV5-1 and TRBJ1-6, the complete variable domain is KAGVTQTPRYLIKTRGQQVTLSCSPISGHRSVSWYQQTPGQGLQFLFEYFSETQRNKGNFPGRFSGRQFSNSRSEMNVSTLELGDSALYLCASRQGRESPLHFGNGTRLTVT.

The chain recombines TRBV9 with TRBJ2-1; TRBD2 agrees at 8 bases. The CDR3 extends over 15 amino acids. V trimming: 4 bases; J trimming: 9 bases; junction bases outside the gene matches: 12. Germline V gene data show CDR1 as SGDLS and CDR2 as YYNGEE. CDR3 coding DNA: TGTGCCAGCAGCCGGATCGGGGGGGGAGGGGGTGAGCAGTTCTTC. Translation gives CASSRIGGGGGEQFF.

Comment on this clone: At one boundary the junction diverges from the germline segment, which might be a read error. V is TRBV11-3 and J is TRBJ2-1; 12 bases fit TRBD2. Germline V gene sequence: CDR1 SGHNT, CDR2 YENEEA. The length of the CDR3 is 16 residues. The CDR3 bases are TGTGCCAGCAGTCATAGGACTAGCGGGACCTACAATGGGCAGTTCTTC. It specifies CASSHRTSGTYNGQFF.

The chain couples TRBV5-1 to TRBJ2-7, with 10 bases lining up with TRBD2. V was clipped by 1 base and J by 5 bases; unmatched bases: 3. Germline CDR1 reads SGHRS; CDR2 reads YFSETQ. The CDR3 contains 14 residues. CDR3: CASSLLAGVNEQYF. CDR3 bases: TGCGCCAGCAGCTTGCTAGCGGGAGTAAACGAGCAGTACTTC.

This clone has just a few counts. In DNA form, the CDR3 reads TGTGCCAGCATACAGGGGAGGAATTCACCCCTCCACTTT. Amino acids: CASIQGRNSPLHF. The V call is TRBV28, the J call TRBJ1-6, with 7 bases that match TRBD1. Trimming removed 7 bases from V and 7 bases from J; junction bases left unmatched: 4. Germline lookup yields CDR1 MDHEN and CDR2 SYDVKM. This CDR3 spans 13 amino acids.

V and J are TRBV5-1 and TRBJ2-7; perhaps TRBD1 as D (6 bases). This CDR3 has 11 residues. V dropped 5 bases and J dropped 5 bases, with 8 bases sitting between them. Looked up from germline, CDR1 is SGHRS and CDR2 is YFSETQ. The CDR3 protein is CASRQGHEQYF. In DNA, the CDR3 is TGCGCCAGCAGGCAGGGGCACGAGCAGTACTTC.

The chain couples TRBV18 to TRBJ2-1; 7 nucleotides agree with TRBD1. The junction had 8 bases not matched to a gene; V was cut back by 6 bases and J by 0 bases. This CDR3 is built from 16 residues. CDR1 and CDR2 from the germline V gene are KGHSH and LQKENI. The CDR3: CASSAPGQSSYNEQFF. CDR3 sequence (DNA): TGTGCCAGCTCCGCACCGGGACAGAGCTCCTACAATGAGCAGTTCTTC.

The V call is TRBV25-1, the J call TRBJ1-1; tentatively, D is TRBD1 (6 bases). Germline-derived CDR1 and CDR2 are MGHDK and SYGVNS. Between the trimmed V and J ends, which lost 5 bases and 2 bases, there was a span of 12 bases. The CDR3 totals 14 residues. CDR3 sequence: CASSTDRSNTEAFF. Here the CDR3 DNA reads TGTGCCAGCAGTACTGACAGGAGTAACACTGAAGCTTTCTTT.

The V and J genes are TRBV5-8 and TRBJ1-5, with no clear D. The CDR3 has 17 residues. CDR1 is SGHTS, CDR2 YDEGEE, per germline. Trimming pared 2 bases from V and 1 base from J, leaving 16 bases between. In DNA form, the CDR3 reads TGTGCCAGCAGCTTTCCTTCCCGGGTGGTGAGCAATCAGCCCCAGCATTTT. The encoded protein is CASSFPSRVVSNQPQHF.

This clone was counted a few times. This rearrangement joins TRBV29-1 to TRBJ2-3, with D perhaps TRBD2 (6 bases). Looked up from germline, CDR1 is SQVTM and CDR2 is ANQGSEA. This CDR3 has 12 amino acids. The ends were cut back, 3 bases at V and 5 bases at J, with 9 bases in the middle. The CDR3 here is CSVESAGDTQYF. In nucleotides, the CDR3 is TGCAGCGTTGAGTCAGCGGGAGATACGCAGTATTTT.

The V gene is TRBV5-1, the J gene TRBJ2-5; 7 bases agree with TRBD1. This CDR3 has 17 residues. CDR1 is SGHRS, CDR2 YFSETQ, per germline. Trimming cost V 4 bases and J 1 base; bases outside gene matches: 13. The DNA for the CDR3 is TGCGCCAGCAGCGCAAGACAGGGTAGCCTAGCCCAAGAGACCCAGTACTTC. This translates into CASSARQGSLAQETQYF. The complete variable domain, with remaining parts taken from reference TRBV5-1 and TRBJ2-5, reads KAGVTQTPRYLIKTRGQQVTLSCSPISGHRSVSWYQQTPGQGLQFLFEYFSETQRNKGNFPGRFSGRQFSNSRSEMNVSTLELGDSALYLCASSARQGSLAQETQYFGPGTRLLVL.

This sequence joins TRBV6-1 and TRBJ1-2, with D possibly being TRBD1 (5 bases). The CDR3 is 14 amino acids. Trimming removed 6 bases from V and 2 bases from J, with 13 bases in between. Germline V lookup: CDR1 MNHNS, CDR2 SASEGT. CDR3 amino acids: CASRGGGGNYGYTF. CDR3 nucleotides: TGTGCCAGCAGGGGGGGTGGGGGGAACTATGGCTACACCTTC.

J is TRBJ1-4 and V is TRBV18, with D possibly TRBD1 on 5 matching bases. Germline V gives CDR1 KGHSH, CDR2 LQKENI. The CDR3 length is 13 residues. V dropped 2 bases and J dropped 8 bases, with 9 bases sitting between them. The CDR3 sequence: CASSPGAAEKLFF. The CDR3 DNA follows: TGTGCCAGCTCACCAGGGGCCGCAGAAAAACTGTTTTTT.